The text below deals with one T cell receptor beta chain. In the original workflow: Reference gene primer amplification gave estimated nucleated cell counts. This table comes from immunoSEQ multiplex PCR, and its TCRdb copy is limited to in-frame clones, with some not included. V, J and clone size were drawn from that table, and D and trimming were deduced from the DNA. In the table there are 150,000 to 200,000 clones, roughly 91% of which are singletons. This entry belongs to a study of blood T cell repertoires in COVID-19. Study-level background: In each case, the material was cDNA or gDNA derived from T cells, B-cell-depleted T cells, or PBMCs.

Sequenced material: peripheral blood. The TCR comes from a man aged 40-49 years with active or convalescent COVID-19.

The CDR3 coding sequence is TGTGCCAGCAGTTTATTACAATCCGAGCAGTACTTC. It yields the protein CASSLLQSEQYF. The chain links TRBV12-3 or TRBV12-4 to TRBJ2-7; D is ambiguous. Trimming stripped 2 bases from V and 6 bases from J, with 8 bases between. The CDR3 length is 12 residues.